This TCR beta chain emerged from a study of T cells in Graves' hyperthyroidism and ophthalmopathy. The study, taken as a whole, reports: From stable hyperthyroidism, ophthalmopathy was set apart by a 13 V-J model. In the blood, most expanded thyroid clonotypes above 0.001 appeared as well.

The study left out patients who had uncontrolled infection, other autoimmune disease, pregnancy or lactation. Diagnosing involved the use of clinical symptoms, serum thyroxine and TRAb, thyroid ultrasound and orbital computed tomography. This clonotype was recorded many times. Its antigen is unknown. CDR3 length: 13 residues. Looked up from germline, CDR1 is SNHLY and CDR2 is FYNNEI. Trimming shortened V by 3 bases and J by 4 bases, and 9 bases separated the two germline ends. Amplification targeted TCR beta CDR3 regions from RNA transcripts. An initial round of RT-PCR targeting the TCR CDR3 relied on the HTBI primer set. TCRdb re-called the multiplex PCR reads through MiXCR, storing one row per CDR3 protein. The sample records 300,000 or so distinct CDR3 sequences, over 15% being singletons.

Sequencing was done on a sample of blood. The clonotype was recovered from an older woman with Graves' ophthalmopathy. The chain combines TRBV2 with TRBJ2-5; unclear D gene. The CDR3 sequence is CASSDFTGETQYF. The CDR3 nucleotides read TGTGCCAGCAGTGATTTTACGGGAGAGACCCAGTACTTC.